This TCR beta chain emerged from a study of shared clonotypes between healthy human individuals. Using immunoSEQ multiplex PCR, the repertoire was profiled, and TCRdb retains in-frame clones only, with some absent. The table lists some 360,000 clones, more than 60% of them singletons. This clone turned up a few times. Only Caucasian adults living in Nashville, Tennessee served as donors. The sample comprised memory CD4+ T cells sorted from blood. The sample's subset: CD45RA-negative fraction. This TCR was recovered from a man aged 30 to 45 in good health.

The CDR3 is CASTLNGFSKETQYF. CDR3 DNA: TGTGCCAGCACCCTGAACGGGTTTAGCAAAGAGACCCAGTACTTC. The chain carries TRBV2 and TRBJ2-5; D call uncertain. The CDR3 has 15 amino acids. V lost 7 bases to trimming and J lost 3 bases, with 18 bases between them. Germline-derived CDR1 and CDR2 are SNHLY and FYNNEI.